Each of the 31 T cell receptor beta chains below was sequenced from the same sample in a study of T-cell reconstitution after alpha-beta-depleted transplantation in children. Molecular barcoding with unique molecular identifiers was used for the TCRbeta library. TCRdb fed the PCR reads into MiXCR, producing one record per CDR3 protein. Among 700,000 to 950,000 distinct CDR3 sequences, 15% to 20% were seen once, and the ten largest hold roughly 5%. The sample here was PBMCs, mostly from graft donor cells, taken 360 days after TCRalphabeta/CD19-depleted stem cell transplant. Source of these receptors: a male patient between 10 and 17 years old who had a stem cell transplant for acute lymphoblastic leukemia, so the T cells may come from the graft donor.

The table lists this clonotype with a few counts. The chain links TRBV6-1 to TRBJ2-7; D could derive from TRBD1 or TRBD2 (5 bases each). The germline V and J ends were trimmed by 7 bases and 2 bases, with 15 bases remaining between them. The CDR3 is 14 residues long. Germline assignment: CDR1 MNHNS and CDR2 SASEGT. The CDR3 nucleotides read TGTGCCAGCACCGAGGGGCTGGGGACCTACGAGCAGTACTTC. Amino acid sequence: CASTEGLGTYEQYF.

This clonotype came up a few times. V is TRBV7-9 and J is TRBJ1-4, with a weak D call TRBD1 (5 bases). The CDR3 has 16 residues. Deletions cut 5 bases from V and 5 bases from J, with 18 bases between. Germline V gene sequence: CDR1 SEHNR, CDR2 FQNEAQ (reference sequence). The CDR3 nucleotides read TGTGCCAGCAGCATTCAGGGCCAGGGAATGAATGAAAAACTGTTTTTT. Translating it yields CASSIQGQGMNEKLFF.

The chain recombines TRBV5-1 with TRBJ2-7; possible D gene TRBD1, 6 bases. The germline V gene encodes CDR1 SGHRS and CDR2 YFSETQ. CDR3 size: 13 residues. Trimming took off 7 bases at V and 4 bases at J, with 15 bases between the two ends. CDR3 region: CASGEGQLYEQYF. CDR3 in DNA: TGCGCCAGCGGCGAAGGACAGCTATACGAGCAGTACTTC.

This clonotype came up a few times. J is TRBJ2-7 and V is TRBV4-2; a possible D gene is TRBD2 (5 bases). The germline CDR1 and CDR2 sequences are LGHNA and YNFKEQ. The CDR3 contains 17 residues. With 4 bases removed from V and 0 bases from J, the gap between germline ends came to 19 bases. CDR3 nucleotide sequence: TGTGCCAGCAGCCGCGGAGGAGAGGGTCTTGACTCCTACGAGCAGTACTTC. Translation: CASSRGGEGLDSYEQYF.

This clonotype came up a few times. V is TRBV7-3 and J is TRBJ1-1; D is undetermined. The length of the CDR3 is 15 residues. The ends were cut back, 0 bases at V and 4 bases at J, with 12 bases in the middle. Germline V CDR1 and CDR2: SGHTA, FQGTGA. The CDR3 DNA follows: TGTGCCAGCAGCTTAACTGGGCTTGAGGGCACTGAAGCTTTCTTT. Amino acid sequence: CASSLTGLEGTEAFF.

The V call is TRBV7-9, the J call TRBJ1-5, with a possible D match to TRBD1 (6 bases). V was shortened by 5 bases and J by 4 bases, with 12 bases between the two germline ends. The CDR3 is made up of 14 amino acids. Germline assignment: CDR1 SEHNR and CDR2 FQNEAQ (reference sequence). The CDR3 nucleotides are TGTGCCAGCAGCCAAGGACAGCTGAATCAGCCCCAGCATTTT. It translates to CASSQGQLNQPQHF.

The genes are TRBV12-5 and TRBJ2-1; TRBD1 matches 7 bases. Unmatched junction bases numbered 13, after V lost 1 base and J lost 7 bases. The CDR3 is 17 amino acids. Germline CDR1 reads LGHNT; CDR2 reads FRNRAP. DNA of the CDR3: TGTGCTAGTGGTTTGGCTACGTACGGCAGGGGGAAAAATGAGCAGTTCTTC. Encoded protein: CASGLATYGRGKNEQFF.

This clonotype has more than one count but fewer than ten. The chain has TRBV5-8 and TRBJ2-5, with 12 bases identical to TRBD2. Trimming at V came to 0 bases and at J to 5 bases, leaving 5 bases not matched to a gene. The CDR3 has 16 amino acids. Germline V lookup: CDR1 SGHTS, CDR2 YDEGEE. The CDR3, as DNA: TGTGCCAGCAGCTTGGGACTAGCGGGAGCGTCGGAGACCCAGTACTTC. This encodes CASSLGLAGASETQYF.

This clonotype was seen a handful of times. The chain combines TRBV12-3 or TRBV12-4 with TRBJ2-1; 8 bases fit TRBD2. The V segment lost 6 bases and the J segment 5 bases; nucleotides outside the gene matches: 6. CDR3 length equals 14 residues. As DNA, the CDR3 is TGTGCCAGCAGGTTGGGACTAGGGAACAATGAGCAGTTCTTC. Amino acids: CASRLGLGNNEQFF.

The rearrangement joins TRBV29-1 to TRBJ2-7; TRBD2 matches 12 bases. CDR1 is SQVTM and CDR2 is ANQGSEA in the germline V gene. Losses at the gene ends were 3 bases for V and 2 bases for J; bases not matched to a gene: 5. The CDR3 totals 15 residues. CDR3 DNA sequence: TGCAGCGTTGAGCTAGCGGGAGGGGAGACCTACGAGCAGTACTTC. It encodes CSVELAGGETYEQYF.

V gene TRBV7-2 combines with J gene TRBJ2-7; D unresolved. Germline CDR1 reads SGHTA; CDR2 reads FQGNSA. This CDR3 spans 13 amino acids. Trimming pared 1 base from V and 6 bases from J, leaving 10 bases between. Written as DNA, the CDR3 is TGTGCCAGCAGCTTAGTGGACCCGCTCGAGCAGTACTTC. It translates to CASSLVDPLEQYF.

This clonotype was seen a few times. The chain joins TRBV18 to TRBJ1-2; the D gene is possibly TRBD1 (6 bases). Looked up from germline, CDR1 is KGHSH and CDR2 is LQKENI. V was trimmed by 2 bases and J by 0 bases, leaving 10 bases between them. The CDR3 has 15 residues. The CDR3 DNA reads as TGTGCCAGCTCACCATCCGGACAGACTAACTATGGCTACACCTTC. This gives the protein CASSPSGQTNYGYTF. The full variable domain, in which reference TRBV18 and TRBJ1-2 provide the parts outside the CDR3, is NAGVMQNPRHLVRRRGQEARLRCSPMKGHSHVYWYRQLPEEGLKFMVYLQKENIIDESGMPKERFSAEFPKEGPSILRIQQVVRGDSAAYFCASSPSGQTNYGYTFGSGTRLTVV.

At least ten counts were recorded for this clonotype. The CDR3 DNA sequence: TGCGCCAGCAGCCAAGTGGACACTAACACCGGGGAGCTGTTTTTT. It specifies CASSQVDTNTGELFF. The chain links TRBV4-1 to TRBJ2-2; the D gene is possibly TRBD1 (5 bases). Germline CDR1 reads MGHRA; CDR2 reads YSYEKL. The CDR3 runs to 15 residues. The V end was cut by 1 base, the J end by 2 bases, with 8 bases between.

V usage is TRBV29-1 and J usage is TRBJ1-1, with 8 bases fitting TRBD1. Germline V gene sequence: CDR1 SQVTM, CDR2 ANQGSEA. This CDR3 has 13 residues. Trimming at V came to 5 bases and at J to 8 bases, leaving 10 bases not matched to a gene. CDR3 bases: TGCAGCGTTTCTAGGACAGGGAAGAGAGAAGCTTTCTTT. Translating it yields CSVSRTGKREAFF.

CDR3 in DNA: TGCAGTGCTAGAGATCCTACCCCGGGACTAGGCTACGAGCAGTACTTC. It translates to CSARDPTPGLGYEQYF. V gene TRBV20-1 combines with J gene TRBJ2-7; TRBD2 aligns across 8 bases. The CDR3 contains 16 residues. The V segment lost 0 bases and the J segment 3 bases; nucleotides outside the gene matches: 10. Germline loops: CDR1 DFQATT, CDR2 SNEGSKA (reference sequence).

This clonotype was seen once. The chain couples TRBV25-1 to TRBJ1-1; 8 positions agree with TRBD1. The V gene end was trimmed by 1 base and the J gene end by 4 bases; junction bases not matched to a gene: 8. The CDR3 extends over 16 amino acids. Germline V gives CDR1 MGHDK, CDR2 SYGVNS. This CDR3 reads CASSEWADRGGTEAFF. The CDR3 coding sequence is TGTGCCAGCAGTGAATGGGCCGACAGGGGAGGCACTGAAGCTTTCTTT. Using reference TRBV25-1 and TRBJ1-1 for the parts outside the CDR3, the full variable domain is EADIYQTPRYLVIGTGKKITLECSQTMGHDKMYWYQQDPGMELHLIHYSYGVNSTEKGDLSSESTVSRIRTEHFPLTLESARPSHTSQYLCASSEWADRGGTEAFFGQGTRLTVV.

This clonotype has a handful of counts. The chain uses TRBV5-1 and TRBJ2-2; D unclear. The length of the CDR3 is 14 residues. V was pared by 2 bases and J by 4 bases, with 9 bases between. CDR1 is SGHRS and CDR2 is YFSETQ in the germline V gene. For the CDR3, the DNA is TGCGCCAGCAGCTTAAAGCGAGGCACCGGGGAGCTGTTTTTT. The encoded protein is CASSLKRGTGELFF. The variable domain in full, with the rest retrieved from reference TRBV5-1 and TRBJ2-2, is KAGVTQTPRYLIKTRGQQVTLSCSPISGHRSVSWYQQTPGQGLQFLFEYFSETQRNKGNFPGRFSGRQFSNSRSEMNVSTLELGDSALYLCASSLKRGTGELFFGEGSRLTVL.

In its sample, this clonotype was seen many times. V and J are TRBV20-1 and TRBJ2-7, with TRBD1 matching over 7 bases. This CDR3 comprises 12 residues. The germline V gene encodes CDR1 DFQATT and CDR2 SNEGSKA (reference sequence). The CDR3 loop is CSGRQGSYEQYF. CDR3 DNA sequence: TGCAGCGGGCGACAGGGCTCCTACGAGCAGTACTTC.

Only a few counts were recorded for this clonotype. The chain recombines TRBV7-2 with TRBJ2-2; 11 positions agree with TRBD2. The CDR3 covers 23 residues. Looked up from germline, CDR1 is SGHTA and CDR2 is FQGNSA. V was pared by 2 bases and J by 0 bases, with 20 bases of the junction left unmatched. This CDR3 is CASSLSRGSRRLAGGANTGELFF. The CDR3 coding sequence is TGTGCCAGCAGCTTATCAAGGGGGTCTCGGAGGCTAGCGGGAGGAGCGAACACCGGGGAGCTGTTTTTT. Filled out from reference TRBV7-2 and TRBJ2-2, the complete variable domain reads GAGVSQSPSNKVTEKGKDVELRCDPISGHTALYWYRQSLGQGLEFLIYFQGNSAPDKSGLPSDRFSAERTGGSVSTLTIQRTQQEDSAVYLCASSLSRGSRRLAGGANTGELFFGEGSRLTVL.

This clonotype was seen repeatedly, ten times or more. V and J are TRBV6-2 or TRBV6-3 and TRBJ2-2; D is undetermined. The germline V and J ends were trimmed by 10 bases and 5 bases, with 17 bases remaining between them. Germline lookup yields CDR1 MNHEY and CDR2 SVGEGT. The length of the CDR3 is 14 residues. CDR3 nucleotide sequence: TGTGCCACCAGGAATTGGGCGGAAACCGGGGAGCTGTTTTTT. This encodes CATRNWAETGELFF.

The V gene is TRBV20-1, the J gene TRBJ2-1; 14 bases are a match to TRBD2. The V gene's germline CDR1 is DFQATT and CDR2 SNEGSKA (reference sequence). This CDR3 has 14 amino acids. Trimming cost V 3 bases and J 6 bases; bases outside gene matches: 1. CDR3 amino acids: CSARTSGRANEQFF. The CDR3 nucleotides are TGCAGTGCTAGGACTAGCGGGAGGGCCAATGAGCAGTTCTTC.

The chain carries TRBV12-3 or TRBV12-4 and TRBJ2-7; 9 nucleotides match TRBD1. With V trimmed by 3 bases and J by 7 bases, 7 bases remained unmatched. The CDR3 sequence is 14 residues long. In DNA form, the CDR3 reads TGTGCCAGCAGTTTTTTCCCGGGACAGGGAGAGCAGTACTTC. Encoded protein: CASSFFPGQGEQYF.

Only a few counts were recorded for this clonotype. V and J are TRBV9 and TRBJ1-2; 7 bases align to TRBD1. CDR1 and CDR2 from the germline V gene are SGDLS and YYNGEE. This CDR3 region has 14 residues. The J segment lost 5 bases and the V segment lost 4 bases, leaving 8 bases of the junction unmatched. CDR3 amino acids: CASSTNRGGYGYTF. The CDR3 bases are TGTGCCAGCAGCACGAACAGGGGTGGTTATGGCTACACCTTC.

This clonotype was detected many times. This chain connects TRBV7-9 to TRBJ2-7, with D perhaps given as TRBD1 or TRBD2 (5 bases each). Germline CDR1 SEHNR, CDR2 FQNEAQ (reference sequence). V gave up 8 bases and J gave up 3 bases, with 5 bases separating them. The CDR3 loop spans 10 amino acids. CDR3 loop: CASGGYEQYF. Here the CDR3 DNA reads TGTGCCAGCGGGGGCTACGAGCAGTACTTC.

The CDR3 here is CASSRILRGSISGNTIYF. Here the CDR3 DNA reads TGTGCCAGCAGTCGAATTCTCAGGGGTTCGATCTCTGGAAACACCATATATTTT. V and J are TRBV2 and TRBJ1-3, with D maybe TRBD1 (6 bases). Trimming pared 5 bases from V and 0 bases from J, leaving 20 bases between. Germline assignment: CDR1 SNHLY and CDR2 FYNNEI. The CDR3 spans 18 residues.

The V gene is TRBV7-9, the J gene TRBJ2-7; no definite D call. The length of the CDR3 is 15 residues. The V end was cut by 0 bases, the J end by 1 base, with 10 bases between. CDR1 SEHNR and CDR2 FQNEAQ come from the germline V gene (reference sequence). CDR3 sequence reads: CASSLAHRTSYEQYF. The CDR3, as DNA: TGTGCCAGCAGCTTAGCCCACCGGACGTCCTACGAGCAGTACTTC.

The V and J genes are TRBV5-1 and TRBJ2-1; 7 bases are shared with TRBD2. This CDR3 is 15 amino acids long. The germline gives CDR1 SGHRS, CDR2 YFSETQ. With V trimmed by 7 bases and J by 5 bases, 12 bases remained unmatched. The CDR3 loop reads CASLDDGRAHNEQFF. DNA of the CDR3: TGCGCCAGCCTCGACGATGGGAGGGCGCACAATGAGCAGTTCTTC.

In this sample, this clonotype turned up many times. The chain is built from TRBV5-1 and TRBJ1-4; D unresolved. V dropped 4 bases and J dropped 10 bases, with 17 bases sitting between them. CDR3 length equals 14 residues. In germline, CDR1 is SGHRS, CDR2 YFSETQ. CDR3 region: CASSPGHGSGKLFF. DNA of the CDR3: TGCGCCAGCAGCCCCGGTCATGGTTCTGGAAAACTGTTTTTT.

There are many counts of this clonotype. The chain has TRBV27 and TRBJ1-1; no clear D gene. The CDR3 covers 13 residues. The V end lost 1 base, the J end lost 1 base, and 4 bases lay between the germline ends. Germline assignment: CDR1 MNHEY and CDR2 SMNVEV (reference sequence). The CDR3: CASSLFANTEAFF. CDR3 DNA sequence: TGTGCCAGCAGTTTATTCGCGAACACTGAAGCTTTCTTT.

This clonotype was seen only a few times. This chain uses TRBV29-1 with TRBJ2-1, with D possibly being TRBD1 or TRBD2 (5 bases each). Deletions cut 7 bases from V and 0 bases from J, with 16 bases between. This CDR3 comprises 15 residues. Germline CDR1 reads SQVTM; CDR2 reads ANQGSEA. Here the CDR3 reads CSAAGDQSSYNEQFF. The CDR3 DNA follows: TGCAGCGCCGCCGGGGACCAGAGCTCCTACAATGAGCAGTTCTTC.

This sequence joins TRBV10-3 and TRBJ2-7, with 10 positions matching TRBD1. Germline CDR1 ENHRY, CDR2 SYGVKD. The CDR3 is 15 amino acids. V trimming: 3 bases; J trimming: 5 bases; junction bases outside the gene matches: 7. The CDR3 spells CAISDPGQGRNEQYF. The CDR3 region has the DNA TGTGCCATCAGTGATCCGGGACAGGGGCGGAACGAGCAGTACTTC.